This is a list of T cell receptor beta chains from one sample in a study of blood T cells in healthy people across ages. One entry per CDR3 protein, called by TCRdb with MiXCR from the 5' RACE reads. The sample lists 1.5 million to 2 million distinct CDR3 sequences; roughly 32% were seen once. Specimen: blood. The receptor source for this set is a woman in her twenties or thirties in good health. CDR3s include the opening cysteine and the closing phenylalanine or tryptophan. The D gene is left open where the match is weak. Rows give clone size only sometimes, using once, few, many, or a class for an expanded clone.

CDR3 DNA	CDR3 protein	J gene	V gene	clone size	D gene
TGTGCCAGCGGCCGACAGAGCTATGGCTACACCTTC	CASGRQSYGYTF	TRBJ1-2	TRBV6-2/TRBV6-3	few	.
TGCGCCAGCAGCCGGATCGGGAGCTCCTACGAGCAGTACTTC	CASSRIGSSYEQYF	TRBJ2-7	TRBV5-1	.	.
TGTGCCAGCAGCGTAGGGGGGACTAGCGGGGACGATGAGCAGTTCTTC	CASSVGGTSGDDEQFF	TRBJ2-1	TRBV9	.	TRBD2
TGTGCCAGCAGTTTAAGGAGGTTGGTGCCCCAGCATTTT	CASSLRRLVPQHF	TRBJ1-5	TRBV28	few	.
TGTGCCAGCGGCCAAGTAACTCACGAGCAGTACTTC	CASGQVTHEQYF	TRBJ2-7	TRBV3-1	.	.
TGTGCCAGCCTGGCTAGCGACCTTTCCTACGAGCAGTACTTC	CASLASDLSYEQYF	TRBJ2-7	TRBV6-1	once	.
TGTGCCAGCAGTCCTTTGGGAGGCTATGGCTACACCTTC	CASSPLGGYGYTF	TRBJ1-2	TRBV27	few	.
TGCAGTGCTAGATTCCGTGGGGCCAACGTCCTGACTTTC	CSARFRGANVLTF	TRBJ2-6	TRBV20-1	.	.
TGTGCCAGTCCTGAGGGAAGGGAGGCAGATACGCAGTATTTT	CASPEGREADTQYF	TRBJ2-3	TRBV27	few	.
TGCAGCGTTGATGGGAGTCAGGAGCAGTATTTT	CSVDGSQEQYF	TRBJ2-3	TRBV29-1	few	.
TGTGCCAGCAGGAAGGGGGTGGGGATCAATCAGCCCCAGCATTTT	CASRKGVGINQPQHF	TRBJ1-5	TRBV2	few	.
TGCAGTGCTCGGTTCGGGAACACTGAAGCTTTCTTT	CSARFGNTEAFF	TRBJ1-1	TRBV20-1	.	.
TGTGCCAGCAGTTTGGGAACTAGCGGGATATATGATCAGTTCTTC	CASSLGTSGIYDQFF	TRBJ2-1	TRBV27	.	TRBD2
TGTGCCAGCTCAGCCACGGGACAGTATGGCTACACCTTC	CASSATGQYGYTF	TRBJ1-2	TRBV18	.	TRBD1
TGTGCCAGCAGTTTGGGGCGGGGAGAAGAGACCCAGTACTTC	CASSLGRGEETQYF	TRBJ2-5	TRBV6-5	few	.